A selection of T cell receptor beta chains follows, all from one sample in a study of PD-1 blockade in classical Hodgkin lymphoma. TCRdb's table, derived via immunoSEQ multiplex PCR, lists solely in-frame clones and lacks some. The table has 100,000 or so clones, 80% to 90% seen once. This specimen was peripheral blood mononuclear cells (PBMCs), taken before the second cycle of nivolumab. The receptors originated from a human donor with classical Hodgkin lymphoma. CDR3s include the opening cysteine and the closing phenylalanine or tryptophan. The order of the fields is D gene, J gene, V gene, clone size, CDR3 DNA, CDR3 protein. D genes are given only for firm matches. The size of a clone is reported for some rows only, either as once, few or many, or as a class for expanded clones.

. TRBJ2-7 TRBV7-2 . TGTGCCAGCAGCTTAGGTCCAGGGGACTACGAGCAGTACTTC CASSLGPGDYEQYF
. TRBJ1-3 TRBV14 . TGTGCCAGCAGCTTTGGAGGGCCCTACTCTGGAAACACCATATATTTT CASSFGGPYSGNTIYF
. TRBJ2-4 TRBV19 . TGTGCCAGTACCTCCCCTGGACAGTCCAAAAACATTCAGTACTTC CASTSPGQSKNIQYF
TRBD2 TRBJ2-1 TRBV7-8 . TGTGCCAGCAGCCCCCGGACTAGCGGGGTTAACAATGAGCAGTTCTTC CASSPRTSGVNNEQFF
TRBD1 TRBJ1-5 TRBV19 . TGTGCCAGTCTACCTCCGACAGGGGATCATCAGCCCCAGCATTTT CASLPPTGDHQPQHF
. TRBJ1-5 TRBV9 . TGTGCCAGCAGCGTAGATGTCGGGGAGGGTCAGCCCCAGCATTTT CASSVDVGEGQPQHF
. TRBJ1-5 TRBV29-1 . TGCAGCGTTGGCTTTAAAGGGCAGCCCCAGCATTTT CSVGFKGQPQHF
. TRBJ2-5 TRBV12-5 once TGTGCTAGTGGTTTTAGTCGTGTAGAGACCCAGTACTTC CASGFSRVETQYF
TRBD1 TRBJ1-5 TRBV19 once TGTGCCAGTAGTATCACAGGGGCTGGGGGTGATCAGCCCCAGCATTTT CASSITGAGGDQPQHF
. TRBJ2-5 TRBV11-2 . TGTGCCAGCAGCCCGAGTCGGGTGAACCAAGAGACCCAGTACTTC CASSPSRVNQETQYF
TRBD1 TRBJ2-1 TRBV6-9 . TGTGCCAGCAGTTATCCCGAGAGACAGGGCATCGAGCAGTTCTTC CASSYPERQGIEQFF
TRBD2 TRBJ2-5 TRBV28 . TGTGCCAGCAGTTCCCCAGCGGGGAGAGAGACCCAGTACTTC CASSSPAGRETQYF
TRBD1 TRBJ1-2 TRBV28 once TGTGCCAGCAGTTTATACAGGGGAGGAGGCTACACCTTC CASSLYRGGGYTF
. TRBJ1-3 TRBV5-1 . TGCGCCAGCAGCCCCCAAGGGTCCTCTGGAAACACCATATATTTT CASSPQGSSGNTIYF
. TRBJ1-1 TRBV28 . TGTGCCAGCAGTTTGCAACATAGCGGATATGAAGCTTTCTTT CASSLQHSGYEAFF
. TRBJ1-1 TRBV6-4 . TGTGCCAGCAGTGACTTAAAAATAGGGGTCACTGAAGCTTTCTTT CASSDLKIGVTEAFF
TRBD1 TRBJ2-7 TRBV30 once TGTGCCTGGACTATGGACAGGGTCTACGAGCAGTACTTC CAWTMDRVYEQYF
TRBD1 TRBJ2-3 TRBV7-6 . TGTGCCAGCAGGCGGACAGGTCTCGACACAGATACGCAGTATTTT CASRRTGLDTDTQYF
. TRBJ2-1 TRBV9 . TGTGCCAGCAGCCGCGAGGGGTACAATGAGCAGTTCTTC CASSREGYNEQFF
. TRBJ1-6 TRBV28 . TGTGCCAGCAGTTTGATGGGTAGCGAACCCCTCCACTTT CASSLMGSEPLHF
TRBD1 TRBJ2-1 TRBV5-6 . TGTGCCAGCACGTGGGACGGGACAGGGGGCTTTTTATACAATGAGCAGTTCTTC CASTWDGTGGFLYNEQFF
. TRBJ1-6 TRBV5-4 . TGTGCCAGCAGCTTGGAAACGGGGAATTCACCCCTCCACTTT CASSLETGNSPLHF
TRBD1 TRBJ2-5 TRBV7-8 . TGTGCCAGCAGCTTCCGGACAGGGTGGTACCAAGAGACCCAGTACTTC CASSFRTGWYQETQYF
TRBD2 TRBJ2-1 TRBV9 once TGTGCCAAAACGGCCGGGACTACCTCCTACAATGAGCAGTTCTTC CAKTAGTTSYNEQFF
. TRBJ2-3 TRBV11-3 . TGTGCCAGCAGCTTAGGAGGACACACAGATACGCAGTATTTT CASSLGGHTDTQYF
. TRBJ1-5 TRBV7-8 . TGTGCCAGCAGCCCTTTAGAAGGGATGGGTCATCAGCCCCAGCATTTT CASSPLEGMGHQPQHF
. TRBJ2-2 TRBV5-6 . TGTGCCAGCAGCTTGCTCGGCTACTCGAACACCGGGGAGCTGTTTTTT CASSLLGYSNTGELFF
. TRBJ2-1 TRBV7-2 . TGTGCCAGCAGCTTAGGACCGGGTCCCTCCTACAATGAGCAGTTCTTC CASSLGPGPSYNEQFF
TRBD1 TRBJ2-5 TRBV13 . TGTGCCAGCAGCTTCTCCACAGGGGAATACCGGGAGACCCAGTACTTC CASSFSTGEYRETQYF
. TRBJ2-1 TRBV7-9 . TGTGCCACCGAAAGGCGGGTATCCTACAATGAGCAGTTCTTC CATERRVSYNEQFF
. TRBJ1-5 TRBV4-2 few TGTGCCAGCAGCCAAGAAATGGGGTCTCAGCCCCAGCATTTT CASSQEMGSQPQHF
. TRBJ1-2 TRBV28 . TGTGCCAGCAGTTTCGGTCGGAACTATGGCTACACCTTC CASSFGRNYGYTF
. TRBJ2-4 TRBV4-2 . TGTGCCAGCAGCCAAGTCTTAGGCCAGATGAAAAACATTCAGTACTTC CASSQVLGQMKNIQYF
TRBD1 TRBJ1-6 TRBV30 . TGTGCCTGGAGTCCTGGGACAGGCAATTCACCCCTCCACTTT CAWSPGTGNSPLHF
TRBD1 TRBJ1-1 TRBV4-1 . TGCGCCAGCAGCCAAGTTGTTACCGGGACAGGAGGTCCTGAAGCTTTCTTT CASSQVVTGTGGPEAFF